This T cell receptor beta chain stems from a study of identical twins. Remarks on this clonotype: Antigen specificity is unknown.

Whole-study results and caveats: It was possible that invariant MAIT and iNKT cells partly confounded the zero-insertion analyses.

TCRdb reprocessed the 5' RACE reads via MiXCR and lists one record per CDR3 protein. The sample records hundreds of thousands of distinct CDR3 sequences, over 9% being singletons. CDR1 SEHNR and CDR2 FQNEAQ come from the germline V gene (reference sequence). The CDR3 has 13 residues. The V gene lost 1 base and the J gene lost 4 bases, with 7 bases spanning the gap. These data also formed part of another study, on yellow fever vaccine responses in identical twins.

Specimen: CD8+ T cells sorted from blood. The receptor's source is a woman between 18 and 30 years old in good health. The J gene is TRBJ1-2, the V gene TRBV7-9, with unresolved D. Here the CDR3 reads CASSLGVGYGYTF. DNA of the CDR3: TGTGCCAGCAGCTTAGGGGTGGGCTATGGCTACACCTTC.